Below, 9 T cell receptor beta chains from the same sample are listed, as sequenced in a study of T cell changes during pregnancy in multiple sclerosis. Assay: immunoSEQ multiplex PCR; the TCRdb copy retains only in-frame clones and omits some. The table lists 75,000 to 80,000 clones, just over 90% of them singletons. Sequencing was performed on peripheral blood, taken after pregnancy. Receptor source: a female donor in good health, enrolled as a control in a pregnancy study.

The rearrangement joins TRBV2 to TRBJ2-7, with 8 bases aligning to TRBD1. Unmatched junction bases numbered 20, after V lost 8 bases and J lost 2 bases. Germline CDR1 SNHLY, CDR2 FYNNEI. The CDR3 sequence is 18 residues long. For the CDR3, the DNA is TGTGCCAGCTGGGATGACAGGGGTTTATGGGGAGCGGCCTACGAGCAGTACTTC. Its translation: CASWDDRGLWGAAYEQYF. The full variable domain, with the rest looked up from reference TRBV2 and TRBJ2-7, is EPEVTQTPSHQVTQMGQEVILRCVPISNHLYFYWYRQILGQKVEFLVSFYNNEISEKSEIFDDQFSVERPDGSNFTLKIRSTKLEDSAMYFCASWDDRGLWGAAYEQYFGPGTRLTVT.

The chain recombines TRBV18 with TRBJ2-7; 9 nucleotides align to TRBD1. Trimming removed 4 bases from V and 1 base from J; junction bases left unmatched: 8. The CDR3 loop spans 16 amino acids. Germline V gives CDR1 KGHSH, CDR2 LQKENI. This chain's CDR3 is CASSLVTGTGSYEQYF. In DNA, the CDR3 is TGTGCCAGCTCACTGGTGACCGGGACAGGGTCCTACGAGCAGTACTTC.

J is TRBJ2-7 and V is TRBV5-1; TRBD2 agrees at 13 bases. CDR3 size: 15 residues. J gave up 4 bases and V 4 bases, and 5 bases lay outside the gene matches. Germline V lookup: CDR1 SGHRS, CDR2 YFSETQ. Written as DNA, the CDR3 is TGCGCCAGCAGCAGGACTAGCGGGGGACCTTACGAGCAGTACTTC. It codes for CASSRTSGGPYEQYF.

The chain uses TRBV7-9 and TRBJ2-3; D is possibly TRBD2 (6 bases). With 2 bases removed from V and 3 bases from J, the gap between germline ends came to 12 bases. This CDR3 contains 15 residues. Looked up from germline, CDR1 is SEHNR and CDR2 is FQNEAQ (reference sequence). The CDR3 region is CASSLSGVLTDTQYF. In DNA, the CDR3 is TGTGCCAGCAGCTTATCGGGGGTTTTAACAGATACGCAGTATTTT.

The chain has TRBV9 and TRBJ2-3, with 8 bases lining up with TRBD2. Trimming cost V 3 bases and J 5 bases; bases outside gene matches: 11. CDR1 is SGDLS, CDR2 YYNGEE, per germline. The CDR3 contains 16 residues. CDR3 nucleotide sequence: TGTGCCAGCAGCGGGCTACGCGGGGGGCCCGGAGATACGCAGTATTTT. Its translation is CASSGLRGGPGDTQYF.

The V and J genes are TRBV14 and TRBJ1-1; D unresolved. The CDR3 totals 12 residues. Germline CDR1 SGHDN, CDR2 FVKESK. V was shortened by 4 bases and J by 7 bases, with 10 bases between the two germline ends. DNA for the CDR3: TGTGCCAGCAGCCGAACGGGGTTTGAAGCTTTCTTT. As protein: CASSRTGFEAFF.

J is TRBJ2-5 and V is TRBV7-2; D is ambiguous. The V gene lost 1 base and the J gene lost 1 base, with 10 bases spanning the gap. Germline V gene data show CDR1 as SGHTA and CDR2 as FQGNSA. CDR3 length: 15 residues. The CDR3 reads CASSLGWHSQETQYF. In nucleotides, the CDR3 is TGTGCCAGCAGCTTAGGCTGGCACAGCCAAGAGACCCAGTACTTC.

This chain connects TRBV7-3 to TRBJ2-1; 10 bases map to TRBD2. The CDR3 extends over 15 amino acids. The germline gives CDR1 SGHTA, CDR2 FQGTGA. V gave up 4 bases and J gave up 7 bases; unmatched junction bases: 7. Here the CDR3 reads CASSSSGTSDNEQFF. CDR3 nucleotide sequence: TGTGCCAGCAGCTCATCCGGGACTAGCGATAATGAGCAGTTCTTC. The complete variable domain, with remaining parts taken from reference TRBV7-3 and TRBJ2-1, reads GAGVSQTPSNKVTEKGKYVELRCDPISGHTALYWYRQSLGQGPEFLIYFQGTGAADDSGLPNDRFFAVRPEGSVSTLKIQRTERGDSAVYLCASSSSGTSDNEQFFGPGTRLTVL.

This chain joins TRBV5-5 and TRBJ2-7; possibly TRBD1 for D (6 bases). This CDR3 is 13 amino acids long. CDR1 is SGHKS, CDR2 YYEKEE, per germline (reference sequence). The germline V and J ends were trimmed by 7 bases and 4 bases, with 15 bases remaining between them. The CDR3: CASLLRGGYEQYF. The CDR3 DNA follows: TGTGCCAGCCTTCTCAGGGGCGGTTACGAGCAGTACTTC.